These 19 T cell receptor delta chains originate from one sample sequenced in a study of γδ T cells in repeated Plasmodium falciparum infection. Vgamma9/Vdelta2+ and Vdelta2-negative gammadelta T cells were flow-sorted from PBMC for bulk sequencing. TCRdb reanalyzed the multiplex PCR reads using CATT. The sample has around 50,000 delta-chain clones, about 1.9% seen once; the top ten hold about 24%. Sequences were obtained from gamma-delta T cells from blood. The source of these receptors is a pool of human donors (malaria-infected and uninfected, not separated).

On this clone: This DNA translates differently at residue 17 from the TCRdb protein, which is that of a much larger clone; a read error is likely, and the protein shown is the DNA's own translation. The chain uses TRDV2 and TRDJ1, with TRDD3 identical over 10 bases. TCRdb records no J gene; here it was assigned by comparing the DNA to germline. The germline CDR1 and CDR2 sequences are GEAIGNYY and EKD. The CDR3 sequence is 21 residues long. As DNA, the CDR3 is TGTGCCTGTGACCCCTTAAGTACCGTGGTGGGGGATACCCGAAACACCGGTAAACTCATCTTT. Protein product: CACDPLSTVVGDTRNTGKLIF.

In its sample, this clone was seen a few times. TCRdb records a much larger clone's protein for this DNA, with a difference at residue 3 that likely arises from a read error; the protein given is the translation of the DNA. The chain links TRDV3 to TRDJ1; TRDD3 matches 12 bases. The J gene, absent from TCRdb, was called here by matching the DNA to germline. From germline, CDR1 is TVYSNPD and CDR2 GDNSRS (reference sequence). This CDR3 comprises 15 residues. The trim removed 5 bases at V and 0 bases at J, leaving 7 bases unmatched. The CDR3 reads CAPYWGILYTDKLIF. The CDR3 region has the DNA TGTGCCCCGTACTGGGGGATACTGTACACCGATAAACTCATCTTT.

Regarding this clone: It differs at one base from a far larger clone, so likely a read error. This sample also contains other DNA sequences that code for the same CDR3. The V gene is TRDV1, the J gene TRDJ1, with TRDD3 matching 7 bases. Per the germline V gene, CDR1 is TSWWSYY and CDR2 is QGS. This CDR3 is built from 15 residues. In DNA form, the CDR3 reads TGTGCCCTTGGGTCGTCCGGGGGATCTACCGATAAACTCATCTTT. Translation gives CALGSSGGSTDKLIF.

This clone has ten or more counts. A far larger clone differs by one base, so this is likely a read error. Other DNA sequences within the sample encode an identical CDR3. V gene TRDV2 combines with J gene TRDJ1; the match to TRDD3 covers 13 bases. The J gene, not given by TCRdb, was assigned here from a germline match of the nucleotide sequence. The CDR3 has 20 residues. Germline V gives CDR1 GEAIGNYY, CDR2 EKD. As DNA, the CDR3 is TGTGCTTGTGACACCCTCCAACTGGGGGATACGGATTCGTACACCGATAAACTCATCTTT. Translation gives CACDTLQLGDTDSYTDKLIF.

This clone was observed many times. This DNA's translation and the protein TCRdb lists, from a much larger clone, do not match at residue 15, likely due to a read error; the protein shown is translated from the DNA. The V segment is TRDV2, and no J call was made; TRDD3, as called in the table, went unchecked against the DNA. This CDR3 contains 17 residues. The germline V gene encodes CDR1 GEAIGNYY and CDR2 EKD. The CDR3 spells CACDTGDGGYAGAKPIF. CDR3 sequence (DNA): TGTGCCTGTGACACCGGTGATGGGGGATACGCTGGGGCTAAACCCATCTTT.

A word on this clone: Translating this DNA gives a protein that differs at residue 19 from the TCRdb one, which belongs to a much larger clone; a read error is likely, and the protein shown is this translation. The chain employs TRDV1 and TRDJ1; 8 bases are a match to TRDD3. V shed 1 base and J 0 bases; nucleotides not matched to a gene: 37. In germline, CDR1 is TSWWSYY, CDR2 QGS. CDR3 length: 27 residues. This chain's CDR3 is CALGERVVFVDLATGGLSHPYTDKLIF. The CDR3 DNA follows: TGTGCTCTTGGGGAACGAGTAGTCTTCGTCGACCTAGCTACTGGGGGGTTATCACACCCTTACACCGATAAACTCATCTTT.

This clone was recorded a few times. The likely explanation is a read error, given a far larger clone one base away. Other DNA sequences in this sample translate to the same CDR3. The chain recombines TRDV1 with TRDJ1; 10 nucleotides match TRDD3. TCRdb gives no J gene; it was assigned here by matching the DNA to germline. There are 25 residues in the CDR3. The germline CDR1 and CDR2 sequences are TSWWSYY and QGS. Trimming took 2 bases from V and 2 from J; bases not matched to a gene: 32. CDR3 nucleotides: TGTGCTCTTGGGGAAGATCGGTGGGTCCTACGCAATAACTGGGGGATTGTCTCCCCTACCGATAAACTCATCTTT. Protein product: CALGEDRWVLRNNWGIVSPTDKLIF.

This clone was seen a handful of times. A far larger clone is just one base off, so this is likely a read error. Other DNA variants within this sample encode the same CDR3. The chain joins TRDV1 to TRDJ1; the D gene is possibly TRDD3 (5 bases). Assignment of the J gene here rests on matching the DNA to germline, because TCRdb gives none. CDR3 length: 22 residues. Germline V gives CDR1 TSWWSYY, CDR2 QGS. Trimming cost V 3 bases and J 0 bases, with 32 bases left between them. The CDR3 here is CALGDPWPHLLRTGEYTDKLIF. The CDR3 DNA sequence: TGTGCTCTTGGGGACCCTTGGCCTCATCTTCTACGTACCGGGGAGTACACCGATAAACTCATCTTT.

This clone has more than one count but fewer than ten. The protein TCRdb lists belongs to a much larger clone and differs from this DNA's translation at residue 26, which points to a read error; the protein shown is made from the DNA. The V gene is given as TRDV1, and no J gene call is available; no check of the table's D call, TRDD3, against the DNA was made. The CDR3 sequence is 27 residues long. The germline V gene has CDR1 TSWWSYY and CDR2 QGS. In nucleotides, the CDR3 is TGTGCTCTTGGGGAATCCCAATACCCCCGGATTCGTTGGGGGATAGACCCCGGCCGGAGATACACCGATAAACTCACCTTT. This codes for CALGESQYPRIRWGIDPGRRYTDKLTF.

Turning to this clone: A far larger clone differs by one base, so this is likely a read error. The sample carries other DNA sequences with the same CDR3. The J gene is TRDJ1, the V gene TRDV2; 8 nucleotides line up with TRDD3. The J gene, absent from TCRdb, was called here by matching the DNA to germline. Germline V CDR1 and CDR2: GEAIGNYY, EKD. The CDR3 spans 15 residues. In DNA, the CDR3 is TGTGCCTGTGACTCCCTGGGGGACAACACAGATAAACTCATCTTT. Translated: CACDSLGDNTDKLIF.

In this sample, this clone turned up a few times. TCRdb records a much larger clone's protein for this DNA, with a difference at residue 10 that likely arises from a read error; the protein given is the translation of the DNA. The CDR3 reads CALGFLPLSDWGLRYTDKLIF. CDR3 nucleotide sequence: TGTGCTCTTGGCTTCCTACCCCTGTCGGACTGGGGGCTCCGGTACACCGATAAACTCATCTTT. The chain recombines TRDV1 with TRDJ1, with D perhaps matching TRDD2 or TRDD3 (8 bases each). The CDR3 sequence is 21 residues long. Per the germline V gene, CDR1 is TSWWSYY and CDR2 is QGS. Between the trimmed V and J ends, which lost 6 bases and 0 bases, there was a span of 32 bases.

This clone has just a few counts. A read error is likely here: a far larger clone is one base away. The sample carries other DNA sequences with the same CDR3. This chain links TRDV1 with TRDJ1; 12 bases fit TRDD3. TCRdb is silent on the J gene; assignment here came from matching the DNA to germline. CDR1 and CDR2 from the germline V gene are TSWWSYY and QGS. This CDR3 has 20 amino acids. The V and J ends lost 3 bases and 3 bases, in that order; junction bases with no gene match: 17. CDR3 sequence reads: CALGELGPYWGIPNPDKLIF. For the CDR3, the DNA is TGTGCTCTTGGGGAGTTGGGCCCTTACTGGGGGATACCCAATCCCGATAAACTCATCTTT.

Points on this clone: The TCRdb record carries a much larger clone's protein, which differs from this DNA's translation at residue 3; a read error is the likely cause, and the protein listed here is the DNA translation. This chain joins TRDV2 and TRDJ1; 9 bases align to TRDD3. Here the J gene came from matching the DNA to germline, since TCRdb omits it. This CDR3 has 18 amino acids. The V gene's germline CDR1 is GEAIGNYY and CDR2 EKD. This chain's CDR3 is CARDPLGGIHEVADKLIF. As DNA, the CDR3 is TGTGCCCGTGACCCCTTAGGGGGGATACATGAGGTCGCCGATAAACTCATCTTT.

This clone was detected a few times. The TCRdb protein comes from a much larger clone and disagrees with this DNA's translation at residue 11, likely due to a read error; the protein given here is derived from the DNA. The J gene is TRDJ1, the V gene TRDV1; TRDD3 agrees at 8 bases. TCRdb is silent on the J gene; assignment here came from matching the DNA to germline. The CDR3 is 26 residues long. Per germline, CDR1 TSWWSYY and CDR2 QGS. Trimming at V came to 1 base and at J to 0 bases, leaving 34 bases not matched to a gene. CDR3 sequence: CALGEPYILLPVLGAPGWGYTDKLIF. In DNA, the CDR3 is TGTGCTCTTGGGGAACCGTATATCCTACTTCCCGTACTGGGGGCCCCTGGGTGGGGATACACCGATAAACTCATCTTT.

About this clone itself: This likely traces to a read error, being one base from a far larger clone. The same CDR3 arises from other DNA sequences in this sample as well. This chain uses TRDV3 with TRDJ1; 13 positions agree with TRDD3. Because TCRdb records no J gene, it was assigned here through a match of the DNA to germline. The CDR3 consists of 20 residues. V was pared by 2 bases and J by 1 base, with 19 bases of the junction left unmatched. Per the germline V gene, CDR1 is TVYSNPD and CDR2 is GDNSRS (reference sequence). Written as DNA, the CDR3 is TGTGCCTTTCAGCGCCCGCTACTGGGGGATACGCATGAAGGCACCGATAAACTCATCTTT. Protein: CAFQRPLLGDTHEGTDKLIF.

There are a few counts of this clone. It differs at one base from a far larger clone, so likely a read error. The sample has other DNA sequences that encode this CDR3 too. This CDR3 is CALGPTGARGHKLIF. The CDR3 region has the DNA TGTGCCCTTGGGCCTACCGGGGCACGGGGGCATAAACTCATCTTT. The chain joins TRDV1 to TRDJ1; TRDD2 or TRDD3 may be the D gene (5 bases each). The CDR3 is made up of 15 amino acids. Germline V gene data show CDR1 as TSWWSYY and CDR2 as QGS.

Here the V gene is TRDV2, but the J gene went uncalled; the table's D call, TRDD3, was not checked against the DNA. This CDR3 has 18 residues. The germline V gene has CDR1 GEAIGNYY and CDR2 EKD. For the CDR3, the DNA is TGTGCCTGTGACTACGTACTGCGCGCTGGGGATACCGCCGATAAACTCACCTTT. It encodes CACDYVLRAGDTADKLTF.

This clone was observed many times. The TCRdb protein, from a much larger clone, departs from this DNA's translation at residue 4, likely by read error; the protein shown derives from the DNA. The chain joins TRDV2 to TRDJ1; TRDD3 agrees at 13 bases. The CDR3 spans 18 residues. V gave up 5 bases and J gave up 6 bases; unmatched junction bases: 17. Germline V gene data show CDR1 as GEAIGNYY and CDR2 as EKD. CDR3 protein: CACGPLPTTGGYENKLIF. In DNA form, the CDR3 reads TGTGCCTGTGGCCCTCTACCAACTACTGGGGGATACGAGAATAAACTCATCTTT.

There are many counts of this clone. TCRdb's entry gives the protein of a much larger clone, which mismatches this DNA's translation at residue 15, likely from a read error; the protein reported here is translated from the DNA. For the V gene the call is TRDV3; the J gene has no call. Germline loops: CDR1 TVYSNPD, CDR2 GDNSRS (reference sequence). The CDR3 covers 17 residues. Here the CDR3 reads CASTSSRLHTHTDKPIF. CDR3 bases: TGTGCCTCTACTTCTTCCCGGCTTCACACCCACACCGATAAACCCATCTTT.